A selection of T cell receptor beta chains follows, all from one sample in a study of T-cell reconstitution after alpha-beta-depleted transplantation in children. TCRdb recomputed calls from the PCR reads with MiXCR, one row per CDR3 protein. The sample yields fewer than 700,000 distinct CDR3 sequences, approximately 12% seen once. The sequences come from PBMCs, mostly from graft donor cells, collected 360 days after TCRalphabeta/CD19-depleted stem cell transplant. The receptors come from a male patient younger than 18 who had a stem cell transplant for acute myeloid leukemia, so the T cells may come from the graft donor. CDR3s include the opening cysteine and the closing phenylalanine or tryptophan. A D gene is named only where the DNA matches it firmly. Some rows have no size entry. The others give once, few or many, or a class for an expanded clone.

clone size,V gene,D gene,J gene,CDR3 DNA,CDR3 protein
-,TRBV7-3,-,TRBJ1-2,TGTGCCAGCAGCTTAAATCCCACAGACTATGGCTACACCTTC,CASSLNPTDYGYTF
few,TRBV19,-,TRBJ2-1,TGTGCCAGTAGTTCTCGCTGGGGGGATGAGCAGTTCTTC,CASSSRWGDEQFF
few,TRBV30,-,TRBJ2-1,TGTGCCTGGACCCGACGGGGCGGACTCGGCCACAATGAGCAGTTCTTC,CAWTRRGGLGHNEQFF
few,TRBV12-3/TRBV12-4,TRBD2,TRBJ2-1,TGTGCCAGCAGTTTATGGACTAGCGGGAGGGCCCATGAGCAGTTCTTC,CASSLWTSGRAHEQFF
-,TRBV29-1,TRBD2,TRBJ2-5,TGCAGCGTTCCGGACAGGGCCGGACTAGCGGGAGAAGAGACCCAGTACTTC,CSVPDRAGLAGEETQYF
few,TRBV18,-,TRBJ2-7,TGTGCCAGCTCACCAACTGGGACGGTTAGCTCCTACGAGCAGTACTTC,CASSPTGTVSSYEQYF
-,TRBV4-3,-,TRBJ2-3,TGCGCCAGCAGCCAAGATAGAGCCGGGGATACGCAGTATTTT,CASSQDRAGDTQYF
few,TRBV7-2,-,TRBJ2-6,TGTGCCAGCAGCAGAGAACCGACAGCGACTTACTCTGGGGCCAACGTCCTGACTTTC,CASSREPTATYSGANVLTF
few,TRBV20-1,-,TRBJ2-3,TGCAGTGCGAGGATCTGGGCACCGGGGTACGCAGATACGCAGTATTTT,CSARIWAPGYADTQYF
few,TRBV19,TRBD2,TRBJ2-1,TGTGCCAGTAGTATCTCGACTAGCGGACCGTACAATGAGCAGTTCTTC,CASSISTSGPYNEQFF
-,TRBV12-3/TRBV12-4,-,TRBJ2-3,TGTGCCAGCAGTTTTGGGACCCTCACAGATACGCAGTATTTT,CASSFGTLTDTQYF
few,TRBV29-1,TRBD1,TRBJ1-2,TGCAGCGTTGAAGACCAGGGGGTCGCTGGCTACACCTTC,CSVEDQGVAGYTF
few,TRBV13,-,TRBJ2-7,TGTGCCAGCAGCTTAAACCTCCGCGAGCAGTACTTC,CASSLNLREQYF